These T cell receptor beta chains were read from a single sample in a study of blood T cell repertoires in COVID-19. Some clones are missing from TCRdb's copy, which holds only in-frame ones; the method was immunoSEQ multiplex PCR. This sample has some 60,000 clones, with 83% found just once. Material: peripheral blood. The receptor source for this set is a man aged 50 or older with COVID-19, enrolled during active disease. Each CDR3 is given with its conserved first and last residue.

v_gene: TRBV5-1
CDR3aa: CATRTSGPRNEQFF

v_gene: TRBV27
CDR3aa: CASGWGRANYGYTF

v_gene: TRBV10-3
CDR3aa: CAISDKAFF

v_gene: TRBV30
CDR3aa: CAWTSLSEQFF

v_gene: TRBV29-1
CDR3aa: CSVPRLAGDYNEQFF

v_gene: TRBV15
CDR3aa: CATSREIGLGGEKLFF

v_gene: TRBV28
CDR3aa: CASSLVAITDTQYF

v_gene: TRBV6-2/TRBV6-3
CDR3aa: CASSMGLSRTQYF

v_gene: TRBV19
CDR3aa: CASSPTSGILNTGELFF

v_gene: TRBV5-6
CDR3aa: CASSYLDRADEKLFF

v_gene: TRBV5-4
CDR3aa: CASSLKLAGGNEQFF

v_gene: TRBV7-9
CDR3aa: CASSFGTGFNQPQHF

v_gene: TRBV19
CDR3aa: CASIGTTYSGANVLTF

v_gene: TRBV5-1
CDR3aa: CASSLFRADNEQFF

v_gene: TRBV30
CDR3aa: CACRLGASGANVLTF

v_gene: TRBV5-1
CDR3aa: CASSSTTGGYYNEQFF

v_gene: TRBV25-1
CDR3aa: CASRPRVAWSTEAFF

v_gene: TRBV2
CDR3aa: CASSGQYNEQFF

v_gene: TRBV18
CDR3aa: CASSPSQPYEQYF

v_gene: TRBV28
CDR3aa: CASSPQKGQGRNSPLHF

v_gene: TRBV15
CDR3aa: CATSPQGDRNTEAFF

v_gene: TRBV7-9
CDR3aa: CASSLVTDLNTEAFF

v_gene: TRBV5-1
CDR3aa: CASSLDYLYEQYF

v_gene: TRBV10-1
CDR3aa: CAREECIMNTEAFF

v_gene: TRBV6-2/TRBV6-3
CDR3aa: CASSETGRTEAFF

v_gene: TRBV4-1
CDR3aa: CASSQGLAGGSYEQYF

v_gene: TRBV5-4
CDR3aa: CASSLQGGTEAFF

v_gene: TRBV9
CDR3aa: CASSAPGQGKTGELFF

v_gene: TRBV7-2
CDR3aa: CASRADSNSPLHF

v_gene: TRBV6-5
CDR3aa: CASRGQASYEQYF

v_gene: TRBV3-1/TRBV3-2
CDR3aa: CASSQRTSNEKLFF

v_gene: TRBV5-1
CDR3aa: CASSFGAGGNTDTQYF

v_gene: TRBV30
CDR3aa: CAWSSGSRYEQYF

v_gene: TRBV18
CDR3aa: CASSPPTADGYTF

v_gene: TRBV10-3
CDR3aa: CAISEGEGVYGYTF

v_gene: TRBV18
CDR3aa: CASSQTGAYEQYF

v_gene: TRBV6-5
CDR3aa: CASSPNRGDTGELFF

v_gene: TRBV30
CDR3aa: CAWSRSSNQPQHF

v_gene: TRBV11-3
CDR3aa: CASSLGGVQETQYF